The 21 T cell receptor beta chains listed next were all sequenced from one sample in a study of blood T cell repertoires in COVID-19 (dated by TCRdb to 2020 to 2021). Receptors were amplified or captured by the immunoSEQ multiplex PCR assay. Entries here come from immuneACCESS through TCRdb and include only in-frame sequences with V and J called. Some clones fail to appear in such tables; in the studies checked, an unresolved V gene covers under half of the shortfall, and the cause of the remainder is unknown. The sample records over 150,000 clones, less than 90% of which are singletons. Of the sample, approximately 6.5% falls within the top ten clones. Sequenced material: PBMCs or T cells enriched from blood (not recorded which). All receptors come from a woman aged 45 to 65 who had recovered from COVID-19.

The chain combines TRBV6-5 with TRBJ1-1, with 8 nucleotides matching TRBD1. The CDR3 covers 14 residues. Trimming removed 5 bases from V and 1 base from J; junction bases left unmatched: 3. CDR1 and CDR2 (germline): MNHEY, SVGAGI. For the CDR3, the DNA is TGTGCCAGCAGTCGGGACAGGCGGAACACTGAAGCTTTCTTT. Translated, it gives CASSRDRRNTEAFF.

This CDR3 reads CSVRTGPEQYF. In nucleotides, the CDR3 is TGCAGCGTGAGGACTGGGCCCGAGCAGTACTTC. The chain joins TRBV29-1 to TRBJ2-7; maybe TRBD2 (5 bases). Germline V gene sequence: CDR1 SQVTM, CDR2 ANQGSEA. With 6 bases removed from V and 6 bases from J, the gap between germline ends came to 12 bases. The CDR3 is made up of 11 amino acids.

This chain connects TRBV5-1 to TRBJ2-7, with TRBD2 matching over 12 bases. J gave up 4 bases and V 4 bases, and 9 bases lay outside the gene matches. The CDR3 is 16 residues long. Germline lookup yields CDR1 SGHRS and CDR2 YFSETQ. DNA of the CDR3: TGCGCCAGCAGCCCCGATGCTAGCGGGAGGGGATACGAGCAGTACTTC. Amino acid sequence: CASSPDASGRGYEQYF.

The CDR3 protein is CASSRDRGPVEAFF. In nucleotides, the CDR3 is TGTGCCAGCAGCAGGGACAGGGGGCCCGTAGAAGCTTTCTTT. The V and J genes are TRBV5-4 and TRBJ1-1; 12 bases map to TRBD1. The V segment lost 4 bases and the J segment 8 bases; nucleotides outside the gene matches: 6. There are 14 residues in the CDR3. Per germline, CDR1 SGHNT and CDR2 YYREEE (reference sequence).

V and J are TRBV7-9 and TRBJ1-4; 10 bases map to TRBD1. The V and J ends lost 6 bases and 7 bases, in that order; junction bases with no gene match: 5. Germline loops: CDR1 SEHNR, CDR2 FQNEAQ (reference sequence). The CDR3 contains 14 residues. The CDR3 bases are TGTGCCAGCAGTCGGACAGGGGGTGGTGAAAAACTGTTTTTT. This translates into CASSRTGGGEKLFF.

The chain is built from TRBV12-3 or TRBV12-4 and TRBJ2-7, with D uncertain. The CDR3 extends over 13 amino acids. Between the trimmed V and J ends, which lost 1 base and 9 bases, there was a span of 13 bases. CDR3 loop: CASSLGSSVGQYF. CDR3 DNA sequence: TGTGCCAGCAGTTTAGGTTCGAGTGTCGGGCAGTACTTC.

The V gene is TRBV18, the J gene TRBJ2-7; D is perhaps TRBD2 (6 bases). The V end was cut by 6 bases, the J end by 6 bases, with 27 bases between. The V gene's germline CDR1 is KGHSH and CDR2 LQKENI. CDR3 length: 17 residues. The CDR3 coding sequence is TGTGCCAGCTCTTCCCGTGGCGGCGGGGTCGTGTTGGGCGAGCAGTACTTC. It translates to CASSSRGGGVVLGEQYF. Full variable domain (remainder filled in from reference TRBV18 and TRBJ2-7): NAGVMQNPRHLVRRRGQEARLRCSPMKGHSHVYWYRQLPEEGLKFMVYLQKENIIDESGMPKERFSAEFPKEGPSILRIQQVVRGDSAAYFCASSSRGGGVVLGEQYFGPGTRLTVT.

The gene calls are TRBV23-1 and TRBJ2-1; no clear D gene. TRBV23-1 qualifies as an ORF whose function is uncertain. The CDR3 spans 16 residues. V was clipped by 4 bases and J by 3 bases, with 16 bases between them. DNA for the CDR3: TGCGCCAGCAGTCGGGCCGGTGAACGTTACTACAATGAGCAGTTCTTC. Protein sequence: CASSRAGERYYNEQFF.

In this sample, this clone turned up a few times. This chain connects TRBV19 to TRBJ1-2, with D maybe TRBD1 (6 bases). V dropped 3 bases and J dropped 4 bases, with 15 bases sitting between them. This CDR3 region has 15 residues. CDR1 is LNHDA and CDR2 is SQIVND in the germline V gene (reference sequence). For the CDR3, the DNA is TGTGCCAGTAGTATCGGGACACTGTCACTCTATGGCTACACCTTC. This encodes CASSIGTLSLYGYTF. Based on the CDR3 plus reference TRBV19 and TRBJ1-2, the full variable domain is DGGITQSPKYLFRKEGQNVTLSCEQNLNHDAMYWYRQDPGQGLRLIYYSQIVNDFQKGDIAEGYSVSREKKESFPLTVTSAQKNPTAFYLCASSIGTLSLYGYTFGSGTRLTVV.

The chain uses TRBV28 and TRBJ1-2; 9 positions match TRBD1. This CDR3 is built from 13 residues. Germline CDR1 and CDR2: MDHEN and SYDVKM. The V and J ends lost 7 bases and 4 bases, in that order; junction bases with no gene match: 4. Here the CDR3 reads CASIAGQGYGYTF. The CDR3 bases are TGTGCCAGCATAGCGGGACAGGGCTATGGCTACACCTTC.

This chain links TRBV3-1 (or the pseudogene TRBV3-2) with TRBJ2-1; D gene unclear. Per the germline V gene, CDR1 is LGHDT and CDR2 is YNNKEL (reference sequence). The CDR3 is 16 residues long. The ends were cut back, 0 bases at V and 0 bases at J, with 9 bases in the middle. The CDR3 DNA follows: TGTGCCAGCAGCCAAGATCCAGCGAACTCCTACAATGAGCAGTTCTTC. This translates into CASSQDPANSYNEQFF.

The genes are TRBV7-9 and TRBJ2-1; 12 nucleotides match TRBD2. Losses at the gene ends were 4 bases for V and 8 bases for J; bases not matched to a gene: 6. CDR1 SEHNR and CDR2 FQNEAQ come from the germline V gene (reference sequence). This CDR3 region has 15 residues. CDR3 DNA sequence: TGTGCCAGCAGCTCGGGACTAGCGGGCTCGGATGAGCAGTTCTTC. Translation gives CASSSGLAGSDEQFF.

The rearrangement links TRBV5-1 to TRBJ2-7; 10 bases are shared with TRBD1. CDR3 length equals 16 residues. In germline, CDR1 is SGHRS, CDR2 YFSETQ. The V segment lost 0 bases and the J segment 2 bases; nucleotides outside the gene matches: 5. The chain's CDR3 is CASSLGQGAFTYEQYF. CDR3 DNA: TGCGCCAGCAGCTTGGGACAGGGGGCTTTCACCTACGAGCAGTACTTC.

CDR3 amino acids: CASSLAQGGELFF. For the CDR3, the DNA is TGTGCCAGCAGCTTAGCCCAGGGTGGGGAGCTGTTTTTT. The chain has TRBV7-9 and TRBJ2-2; maybe TRBD1 (5 bases). The V end was cut by 0 bases, the J end by 8 bases, with 7 bases between. There are 13 residues in the CDR3. Germline CDR1 SEHNR, CDR2 FQNEAQ (reference sequence).

The chain couples TRBV6-5 to TRBJ1-2, with D unclear. Between the trimmed V and J ends, which lost 2 bases and 7 bases, there was a span of 5 bases. This CDR3 comprises 11 residues. Looked up from germline, CDR1 is MNHEY and CDR2 is SVGAGI. The CDR3 here is CASSYQAGYTF. In DNA form, the CDR3 reads TGTGCCAGCAGTTACCAGGCTGGCTACACCTTC.

This chain links TRBV27 with TRBJ2-6; 8 nucleotides align to TRBD1. The CDR3 is made up of 17 amino acids. The germline gives CDR1 MNHEY, CDR2 SMNVEV (reference sequence). V shed 6 bases and J 2 bases; nucleotides not matched to a gene: 9. The CDR3 here is CASSPGTGGAGANVLTF. DNA for the CDR3: TGTGCCAGCAGCCCCGGGACAGGAGGGGCTGGGGCCAACGTCCTGACTTTC. The whole variable domain, remainder taken from reference TRBV27 and TRBJ2-6, is EAQVTQNPRYLITVTGKKLTVTCSQNMNHEYMSWYRQDPGLGLRQIYYSMNVEVTDKGDVPEGYKVSRKEKRNFPLILESPSPNQTSLYFCASSPGTGGAGANVLTFGAGSRLTVL.

The gene calls are TRBV9 and TRBJ2-1, with 13 bases matching TRBD2. The germline V gene has CDR1 SGDLS and CDR2 YYNGEE. The CDR3 contains 15 residues. The V segment lost 4 bases and the J segment 7 bases; nucleotides outside the gene matches: 5. CDR3 in DNA: TGTGCCAGCAGCTCGCCGGGACTAGCGGGAAATGAGCAGTTCTTC. It translates to CASSSPGLAGNEQFF.

This clone was found once. J is TRBJ1-4 and V is TRBV28, with D perhaps TRBD1 (6 bases). The CDR3 is made up of 17 amino acids. V shed 2 bases and J shed 2 bases, with 15 bases lying between them. Germline V lookup: CDR1 MDHEN, CDR2 SYDVKM. The CDR3 here is CASSLRGQGFTNEKLFF. Written as DNA, the CDR3 is TGTGCCAGCAGTTTAAGAGGGCAGGGGTTTACTAATGAAAAACTGTTTTTT.

V is TRBV24-1 and J is TRBJ2-5; TRBD2 agrees at 13 bases. The CDR3 is 16 residues long. V lost 2 bases and J lost 3; bases outside the gene matches: 2. Germline V CDR1 and CDR2: KGHDR, SFDVKD. The CDR3 here is CATSDSGLAGEETQYF. The CDR3 nucleotides are TGTGCCACCAGTGATTCCGGACTAGCGGGAGAAGAGACCCAGTACTTC.

This chain connects TRBV14 to TRBJ2-1; D may be TRBD2 (7 bases). This CDR3 is 17 amino acids long. CDR1 is SGHDN, CDR2 FVKESK, per germline. Deletions cut 1 base from V and 0 bases from J, with 13 bases between. CDR3 protein: CASSQVGGASSYNEQFF. Written as DNA, the CDR3 is TGTGCCAGCAGCCAAGTGGGGGGGGCGTCCTCCTACAATGAGCAGTTCTTC.

This chain links TRBV30 with TRBJ1-1, with D possibly matching TRBD1 (5 bases). Trimming shortened V by 3 bases and J by 5 bases, and 13 bases separated the two germline ends. The germline V gene has CDR1 GTSNPN and CDR2 SVGIG (reference sequence). There are 13 residues in the CDR3. The CDR3 nucleotides are TGTGCCTGGAGCAGGTGGGGGGGGACTGAAGCTTTCTTT. Protein sequence: CAWSRWGGTEAFF.